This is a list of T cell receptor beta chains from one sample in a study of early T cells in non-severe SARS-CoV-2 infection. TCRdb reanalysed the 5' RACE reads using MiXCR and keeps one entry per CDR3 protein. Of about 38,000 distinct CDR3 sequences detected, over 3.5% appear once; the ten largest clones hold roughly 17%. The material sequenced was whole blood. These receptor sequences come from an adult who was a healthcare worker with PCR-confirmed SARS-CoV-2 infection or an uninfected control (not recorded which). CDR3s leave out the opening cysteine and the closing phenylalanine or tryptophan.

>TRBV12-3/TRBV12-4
ASSLTGGNQPQH
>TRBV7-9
ASSFQRSTHNEQF
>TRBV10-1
ASSQDRGREQY
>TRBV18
ASSLQVGSASYEQY
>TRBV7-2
ASSLDGGNNEQF
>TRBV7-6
ASSLGALWFSPLH
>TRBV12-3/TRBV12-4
ASSSLRADTQY
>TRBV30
AWSGTGVVDTQY
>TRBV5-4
ASSYWTGYLDTQY
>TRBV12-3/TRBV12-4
ASSLMDRYTEAF
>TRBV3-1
ASSPGGWGNEQF
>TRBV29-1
SVGHSGGGADTQY
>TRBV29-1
SVEDRRYGYT
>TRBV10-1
ASSESANAWVPESTEAF
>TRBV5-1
ASSLGGTPLH
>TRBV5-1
ASSEMENTGELF
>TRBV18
ASSPSGGRHTHNEQF
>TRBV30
AWSQAGELF
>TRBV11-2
ASSLGMVGERF
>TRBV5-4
ASSLGGLSSYNEQF
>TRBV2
ASSPGTGVSSGANVLT
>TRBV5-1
ASSPRTGVGELF
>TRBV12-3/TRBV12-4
ASTLNGQKAF
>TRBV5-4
ASSHSKRGFYNEQF
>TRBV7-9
ASSFQGANEKLF
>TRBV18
ASSRGTGAMSTEAF
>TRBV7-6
ASSLGSPSTDTQY
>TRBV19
ASSTTPSGPYNEQF
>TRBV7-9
ASSLSFGTVKETQY
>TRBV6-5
ASSYTGTGAYEAF
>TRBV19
ASSSPGLQWGTEAF
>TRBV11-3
ASSQVGGTQY
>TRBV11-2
ASSVAGVFTDTQY
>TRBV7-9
ASSYGINTEAF
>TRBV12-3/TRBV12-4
ASSIGHQPQH